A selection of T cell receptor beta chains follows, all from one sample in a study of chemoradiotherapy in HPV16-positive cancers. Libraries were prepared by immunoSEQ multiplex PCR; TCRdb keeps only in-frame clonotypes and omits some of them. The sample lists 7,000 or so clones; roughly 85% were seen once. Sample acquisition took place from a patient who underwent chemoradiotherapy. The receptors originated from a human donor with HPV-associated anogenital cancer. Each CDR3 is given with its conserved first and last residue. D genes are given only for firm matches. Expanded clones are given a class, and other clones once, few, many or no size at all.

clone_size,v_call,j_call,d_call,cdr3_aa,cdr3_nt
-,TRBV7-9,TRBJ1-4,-,CASSSTIGSNEKLFF,TGTGCCAGCAGCTCCACGATCGGTAGTAATGAAAAACTGTTTTTT
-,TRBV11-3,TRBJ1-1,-,CASSLDAGDNTEAFF,TGTGCCAGCAGCTTAGATGCGGGGGACAACACTGAAGCTTTCTTT
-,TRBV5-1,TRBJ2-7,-,CASSFWTRGTYEQYF,TGCGCCAGCAGCTTTTGGACAAGGGGAACCTACGAGCAGTACTTC
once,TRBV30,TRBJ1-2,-,CAWSGRGRDGYTF,TGTGCCTGGAGTGGCCGGGGGAGGGATGGCTACACCTTC
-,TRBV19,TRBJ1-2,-,CASSTINPEGRGYTF,TGTGCCAGTAGTACCATTAACCCGGAGGGCCGTGGCTACACCTTC
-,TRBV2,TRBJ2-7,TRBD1,CASVQGASYEQYF,TGTGCCAGCGTCCAGGGGGCATCCTACGAGCAGTACTTC
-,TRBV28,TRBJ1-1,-,CASSSVTEAFF,TGTGCCAGCAGCTCCGTTACTGAAGCTTTCTTT
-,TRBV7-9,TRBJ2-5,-,CASSLYPGRQETQYF,TGTGCCAGCAGCTTATACCCGGGACGGCAAGAGACCCAGTACTTC
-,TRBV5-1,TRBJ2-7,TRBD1,CASSLGGTGGYEQYF,TGCGCCAGCAGCTTGGGAGGGACAGGGGGCTACGAGCAGTACTTC
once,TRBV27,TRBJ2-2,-,CASRNTGELFF,TGTGCCAGCAGGAACACCGGGGAGCTGTTTTTT
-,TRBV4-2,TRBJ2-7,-,CASSRGTEGKSYEQYF,TGTGCCAGCAGCCGGGGCACGGAGGGTAAATCCTACGAGCAGTACTTC
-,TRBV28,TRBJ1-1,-,CASMLYFETEAFF,TGTGCCAGCATGTTGTATTTTGAGACTGAAGCTTTCTTT
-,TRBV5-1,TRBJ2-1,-,CASSPRRSPYNEQFF,TGCGCCAGCAGCCCGCGCAGATCCCCCTACAATGAGCAGTTCTTC
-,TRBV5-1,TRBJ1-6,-,CASSPRDTNSPLHF,TGCGCCAGCAGCCCCCGTGACACTAATTCACCCCTCCACTTT
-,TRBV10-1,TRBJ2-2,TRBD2,CASKSGAGGELFF,TGCGCCAGCAAGAGCGGGGCGGGCGGGGAGCTGTTTTTT
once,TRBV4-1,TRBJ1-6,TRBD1,CASSSRHAQGAFSPLHF,TGCGCCAGCAGCTCACGACACGCACAGGGGGCGTTTTCACCCCTCCACTTT
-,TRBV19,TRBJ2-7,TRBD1,CASSIGTGSYEQYF,TGTGCCAGTAGTATCGGGACAGGCTCCTACGAGCAGTACTTC
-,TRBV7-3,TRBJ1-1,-,CASSLGPLNTEAFF,TGTGCCAGCAGCTTGGGACCGTTGAACACTGAAGCTTTCTTT
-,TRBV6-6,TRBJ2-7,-,CACPRQFTYEQYF,TGTGCCTGCCCTCGACAGTTCACCTACGAGCAGTACTTC
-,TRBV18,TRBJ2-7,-,CASSPGAPYEQYF,TGTGCCAGCTCACCCGGAGCCCCCTACGAGCAGTACTTC
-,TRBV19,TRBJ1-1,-,CASLGVVGFRDEAFF,TGTGCCAGTCTGGGGGTGGTAGGTTTTAGAGATGAAGCTTTCTTT
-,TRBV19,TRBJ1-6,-,CASGRRGNSPLHF,TGTGCCAGTGGACGGCGGGGTAATTCACCCCTCCACTTT
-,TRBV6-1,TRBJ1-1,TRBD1,CASSRQGWTEAFF,TGTGCCAGCAGTCGACAGGGGTGGACTGAAGCTTTCTTT
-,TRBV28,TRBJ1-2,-,CASSLYSAGDYGYTF,TGTGCCAGCAGTTTATATTCGGCGGGAGACTATGGCTACACCTTC
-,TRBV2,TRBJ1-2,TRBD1,CASRDTQGANYGYTF,TGTGCCAGCAGAGACACCCAGGGGGCGAACTATGGCTACACCTTC
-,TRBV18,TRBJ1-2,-,CASSPLWWETTGYGYTF,TGTGCCAGCTCACCCCTCTGGTGGGAAACCACCGGCTATGGCTACACCTTC
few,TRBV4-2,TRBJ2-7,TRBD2,CASSLSGTSGREQYF,TGTGCCAGCAGCCTCTCCGGGACTAGCGGGAGAGAGCAGTACTTC
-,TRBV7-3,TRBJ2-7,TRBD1,CASSEGQGLAYEQYF,TGTGCCAGCAGCGAGGGACAGGGCCTTGCCTACGAGCAGTACTTC
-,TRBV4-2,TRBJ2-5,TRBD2,CASSRGSSSGGGETQYF,TGTGCCAGCAGCCGTGGCTCGTCCAGCGGGGGGGGAGAGACCCAGTACTTC
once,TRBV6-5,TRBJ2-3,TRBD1,CASSYRQGQGPDTQYF,TGTGCCAGCAGCTACCGTCAGGGACAGGGGCCAGATACGCAGTATTTT
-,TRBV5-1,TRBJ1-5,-,CASSLTGLANQPQHF,TGCGCCAGCAGCTTAACAGGGTTGGCAAATCAGCCCCAGCATTTT
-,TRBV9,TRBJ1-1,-,CASSQTDRMNTEAFF,TGTGCCAGCAGCCAAACCGACAGGATGAACACTGAAGCTTTCTTT